These 15 T cell receptor beta chains originate from one sample sequenced in a study of CD8+ T cells in alopecia areata. Treatment defined: oral pan-JAK inhibitor, 5-10 mg twice daily. After isolation, RNA underwent reverse transcription to generate cDNA as the sequencing template. Profiled with immunoSEQ multiplex PCR; TCRdb holds only in-frame clones, not every one. Of roughly 210,000 clones listed, 40% to 45% were seen once; the top ten hold about 2.4%. Source: CD4+ T cells sorted from blood, taken around week 37, from a patient treated with tofacitinib. These receptors all stem from a human donor with alopecia areata.

The genes are TRBV30 and TRBJ2-5; D remains unclear. The CDR3 totals 13 residues. CDR1 and CDR2 from the germline V gene are GTSNPN and SVGIG (reference sequence). V shed 4 bases and J shed 1 base, with 10 bases lying between them. The CDR3 protein is CAWKPGFQETQYF. CDR3 sequence (DNA): TGTGCCTGGAAGCCAGGTTTCCAAGAGACCCAGTACTTC. Together with reference TRBV30 and TRBJ2-5, the CDR3 gives the full variable domain: SQTIHQWPATLVQPVGSPLSLECTVEGTSNPNLYWYRQAAGRGLQLLFYSVGIGQISSEVPQNLSASRPQDRQFILSSKKLLLSDSGFYLCAWKPGFQETQYFGPGTRLLVL.

The V gene is TRBV5-1, the J gene TRBJ2-3; 10 nucleotides align to TRBD2. The ends lost 2 bases at V and 2 bases at J; junction bases unmatched: 5. CDR3 size: 16 residues. The germline gives CDR1 SGHRS, CDR2 YFSETQ. CDR3 DNA sequence: TGCGCCAGCAGCTTCACTAGCGGGGTATCCACAGATACGCAGTATTTT. It is translated as CASSFTSGVSTDTQYF.

This clone turned up a few times. The chain uses TRBV29-1 and TRBJ2-1, with 8 bases matching TRBD2. Germline V gene lookup returns CDR1 SQVTM and CDR2 ANQGSEA. This CDR3 has 16 amino acids. Unmatched junction bases numbered 11, after V lost 7 bases and J lost 0 bases. CDR3 in DNA: TGCAGCGCCCTAGGACGGGAGGGCCCCTCCTACAATGAGCAGTTCTTC. Translated: CSALGREGPSYNEQFF.

By its share, this clone is medium-sized. At the DNA level, this CDR3 is encoded by other sequences in the same sample as well. V gene TRBV28 combines with J gene TRBJ2-7; D is unresolved. Per germline, CDR1 MDHEN and CDR2 SYDVKM. V lost 1 base, J lost 0 bases, and 10 bases lay in between. This CDR3 has 15 residues. CDR3 bases: TGTGCCAGCAGTTTATCCCCTAGGAGCTCCTACGAGCAGTACTTC. It specifies CASSLSPRSSYEQYF.

The sample holds a few counts of this clone. V usage is TRBV2 and J usage is TRBJ2-7; TRBD1 is a possible D gene (5 bases). There are 12 residues in the CDR3. In germline, CDR1 is SNHLY, CDR2 FYNNEI. Trimming took 8 bases from V and 7 from J, leaving 15 bases between them. The CDR3 DNA sequence: TGTGCCAGCGCTCGACAGCCCCAGGAGCAGTACTTC. Translation gives CASARQPQEQYF.

Regarding this clone: Other DNA sequences in the same sample also yield this CDR3. The genes are TRBV29-1 and TRBJ1-5; D may be TRBD1 (5 bases). Trimming removed 6 bases from V and 6 bases from J, with 12 bases in between. This CDR3 has 12 residues. Per the germline V gene, CDR1 is SQVTM and CDR2 is ANQGSEA. The CDR3: CSVGEGGQPQHF. For the CDR3, the DNA is TGCAGCGTGGGGGAGGGAGGTCAGCCCCAGCATTTT.

This clone showed up just a few times. The rearrangement links TRBV5-1 to TRBJ2-7; no reliable D call. The CDR3 contains 12 residues. Between the trimmed V and J ends, which lost 5 bases and 2 bases, there was a span of 8 bases. Looked up from germline, CDR1 is SGHRS and CDR2 is YFSETQ. The CDR3 sequence is CASRHPPYEQYF. The CDR3 DNA follows: TGCGCCAGCAGGCACCCGCCCTACGAGCAGTACTTC.

The rearrangement links TRBV29-1 to TRBJ2-7; D call uncertain. Germline V gene sequence: CDR1 SQVTM, CDR2 ANQGSEA. The CDR3 contains 12 residues. Trimming took 6 bases from V and 5 from J, leaving 14 bases between them. The DNA for the CDR3 is TGCAGCGTGCGGCCCGGAGTCCACGAGCAGTACTTC. Protein product: CSVRPGVHEQYF.

The V and J genes are TRBV7-2 and TRBJ2-7; D ambiguous. V was shortened by 5 bases and J by 2 bases, with 16 bases between the two germline ends. The CDR3 extends over 15 amino acids. Germline loops: CDR1 SGHTA, CDR2 FQGNSA. The CDR3 bases are TGTGCCAGCAGCCACCCCGGCACGCCAGCCTACGAGCAGTACTTC. This encodes CASSHPGTPAYEQYF.

The chain employs TRBV5-1 and TRBJ2-1; D is unresolved. From germline, CDR1 is SGHRS and CDR2 YFSETQ. CDR3 length equals 13 residues. V shed 3 bases and J shed 8 bases, with 12 bases lying between them. In nucleotides, the CDR3 is TGCGCCAGCAGCTCCGGTAACCCCCATGAGCAGTTCTTC. This translates into CASSSGNPHEQFF.

The chain employs TRBV7-2 and TRBJ2-7, with 7 bases identical to TRBD2. The junction had 2 bases not matched to a gene; V was cut back by 0 bases and J by 6 bases. The CDR3 is made up of 13 amino acids. Germline-derived CDR1 and CDR2 are SGHTA and FQGNSA. CDR3 sequence (DNA): TGTGCCAGCAGCTTAGCTCGGACTAGCGAGCAGTACTTC. It translates to CASSLARTSEQYF. The full variable domain, its missing parts supplied by reference TRBV7-2 and TRBJ2-7, is GAGVSQSPSNKVTEKGKDVELRCDPISGHTALYWYRQSLGQGLEFLIYFQGNSAPDKSGLPSDRFSAERTGGSVSTLTIQRTQQEDSAVYLCASSLARTSEQYFGPGTRLTVT.

This clone has a handful of counts. The chain carries TRBV6-5 and TRBJ2-2, with D perhaps TRBD2 (5 bases). V shed 7 bases and J shed 5 bases, with 17 bases lying between them. The CDR3 is 15 residues long. The germline V gene has CDR1 MNHEY and CDR2 SVGAGI. Here the CDR3 reads CASTKPGIPTGELFF. The CDR3 DNA is TGTGCCAGCACCAAACCCGGGATCCCTACCGGGGAGCTGTTTTTT.

In its sample, this clone was seen a few times. The rearrangement uses TRBV10-3 and TRBJ2-7; 11 bases are shared with TRBD2. The CDR3 is made up of 15 amino acids. V lost 2 bases to trimming and J lost 1 base; unmatched junction nucleotides: 1. CDR1 and CDR2 from the germline V gene are ENHRY and SYGVKD. The CDR3: CAISETSGRSYEQYF. DNA for the CDR3: TGTGCCATCAGTGAGACTAGCGGGAGATCCTACGAGCAGTACTTC.

This clone was recorded a few times. This chain uses TRBV6-1 with TRBJ2-7; the match to TRBD1 covers 7 bases. CDR1 and CDR2 from the germline V gene are MNHNS and SASEGT. With V trimmed by 6 bases and J by 6 bases, 14 bases remained unmatched. The CDR3 contains 15 residues. CDR3 amino acids: CASRLEGGSLFEQYF. The CDR3 DNA reads as TGTGCCAGCAGGCTTGAAGGGGGCTCCCTTTTCGAGCAGTACTTC.

The chain couples TRBV29-1 to TRBJ1-2, with no clear D. With 1 base removed from V and 0 bases from J, the gap between germline ends came to 12 bases. This CDR3 is built from 15 residues. Germline V lookup: CDR1 SQVTM, CDR2 ANQGSEA. The CDR3 DNA reads TGCAGCGTTGAAGTTAGGTCGGGAGCTAACTATGGCTACACCTTC. The encoded protein is CSVEVRSGANYGYTF.